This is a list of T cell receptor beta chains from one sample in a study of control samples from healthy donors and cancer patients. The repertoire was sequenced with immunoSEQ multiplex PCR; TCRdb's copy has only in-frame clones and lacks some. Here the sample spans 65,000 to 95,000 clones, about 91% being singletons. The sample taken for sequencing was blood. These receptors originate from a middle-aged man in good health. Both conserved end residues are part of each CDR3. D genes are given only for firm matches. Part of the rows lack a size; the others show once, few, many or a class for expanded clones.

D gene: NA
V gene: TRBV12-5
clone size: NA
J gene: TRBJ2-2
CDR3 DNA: TGTGCTAGTGGTTTCCATCAAATGAACACCGGGGAGCTGTTTTTT
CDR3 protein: CASGFHQMNTGELFF

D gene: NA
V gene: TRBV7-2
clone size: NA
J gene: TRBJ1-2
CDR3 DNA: TGTGCCAGCAGCCAAAGGTTCGGCGGCTCGATATATGGCTACACCTTC
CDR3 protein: CASSQRFGGSIYGYTF

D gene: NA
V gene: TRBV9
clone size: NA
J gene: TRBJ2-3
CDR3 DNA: TGTGCCAGCAGCTACTTCGGCGGGGCCGATAGCACAGATACGCAGTATTTT
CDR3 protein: CASSYFGGADSTDTQYF

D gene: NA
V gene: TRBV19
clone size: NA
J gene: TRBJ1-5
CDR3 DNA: TGTGCCAGTACCCCTAGCAATCAGCCCCAGCATTTT
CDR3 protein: CASTPSNQPQHF

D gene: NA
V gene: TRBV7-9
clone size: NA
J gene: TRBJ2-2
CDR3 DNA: TGTGCCAGCAGCTTGCAGGGTGACACCGGGGAGCTGTTTTTT
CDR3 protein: CASSLQGDTGELFF

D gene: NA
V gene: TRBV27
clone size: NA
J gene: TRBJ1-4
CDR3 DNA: TGTGCCAGCAGCCGACCGGGGGGGGCTAATGAAAAACTGTTTTTT
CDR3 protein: CASSRPGGANEKLFF

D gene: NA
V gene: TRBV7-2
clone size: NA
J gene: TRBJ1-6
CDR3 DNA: TGTGCCAGCAGCTTAGTTCATGCGACAGGCAATAATTCACCCCTCCACTTT
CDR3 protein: CASSLVHATGNNSPLHF

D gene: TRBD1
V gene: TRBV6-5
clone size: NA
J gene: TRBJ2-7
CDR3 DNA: TGTGCCAGCAGTTACGTATCCGGGACAGGGTCCTACGAGCAGTACTTC
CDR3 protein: CASSYVSGTGSYEQYF

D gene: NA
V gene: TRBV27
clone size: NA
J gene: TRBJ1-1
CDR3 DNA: TGTGCCAGCAGTTGGTCAGGGAACACTGAAGCTTTCTTT
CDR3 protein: CASSWSGNTEAFF

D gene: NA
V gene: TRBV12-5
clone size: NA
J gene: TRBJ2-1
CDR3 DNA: TGTGCTAGTGCTCTACACAATGAGCAGTTCTTC
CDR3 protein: CASALHNEQFF

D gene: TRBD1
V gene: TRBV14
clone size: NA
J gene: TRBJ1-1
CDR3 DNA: TGTGCCAGCAGCCAAGATCAGGGGGCCCTAGCTGAAGCTTTCTTT
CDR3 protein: CASSQDQGALAEAFF

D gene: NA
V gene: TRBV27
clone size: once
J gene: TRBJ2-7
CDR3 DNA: TGTGCCAGCAGTTTTGGCAGGAGCTACGAGCAGTACTTC
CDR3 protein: CASSFGRSYEQYF

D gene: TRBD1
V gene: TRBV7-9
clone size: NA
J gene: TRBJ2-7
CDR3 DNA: TGTGCCAGCAGCTTCGGGACAGGGGGATGGGAGCAGTACTTC
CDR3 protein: CASSFGTGGWEQYF

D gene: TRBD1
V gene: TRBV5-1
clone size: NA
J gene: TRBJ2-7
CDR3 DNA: TGCGCCAGCAGCTCCGGAGGACAGGGGGCCTACGAGCAGTACTTC
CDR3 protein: CASSSGGQGAYEQYF

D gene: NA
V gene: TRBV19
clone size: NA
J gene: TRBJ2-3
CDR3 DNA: TGTGCCAGTAGGACAAATACGCAGTATTTT
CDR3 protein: CASRTNTQYF

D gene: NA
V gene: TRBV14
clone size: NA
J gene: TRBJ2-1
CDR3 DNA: TGTGCCAGCAGCCACGAGCCCTACAATGAGCAGTTCTTC
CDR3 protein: CASSHEPYNEQFF

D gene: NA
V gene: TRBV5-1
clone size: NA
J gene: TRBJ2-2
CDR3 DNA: TGCGCCAGCAGCTTGTGGCTCGGCCGAACCGGGGAGCTGTTTTTT
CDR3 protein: CASSLWLGRTGELFF

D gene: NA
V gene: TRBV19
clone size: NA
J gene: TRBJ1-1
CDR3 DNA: TGTGCCAGTAGTAAGGCCGGAGAGACGATTGAAGCTTTCTTT
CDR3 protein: CASSKAGETIEAFF

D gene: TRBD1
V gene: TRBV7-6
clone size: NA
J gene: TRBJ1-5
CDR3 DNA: TGTGCCAGCAGCTCACTCGGGGGACAGAGCAATCAGCCCCAGCATTTT
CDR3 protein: CASSSLGGQSNQPQHF

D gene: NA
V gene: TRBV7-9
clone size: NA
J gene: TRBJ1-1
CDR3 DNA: TGTGCCAGCAGCTTAGTTCAGGGATGGACTGAAGCTTTCTTT
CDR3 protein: CASSLVQGWTEAFF

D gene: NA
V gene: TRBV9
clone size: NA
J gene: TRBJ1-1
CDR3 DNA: TGTGCCAGCAGCGCCGGGACAATGAACACTGAAGCTTTCTTT
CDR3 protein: CASSAGTMNTEAFF

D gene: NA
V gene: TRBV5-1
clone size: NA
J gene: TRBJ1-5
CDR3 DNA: TGCGCCAGCAGCCCAGGTGGGGGGGGCGGGGCCCAGCATTTT
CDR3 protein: CASSPGGGGGAQHF

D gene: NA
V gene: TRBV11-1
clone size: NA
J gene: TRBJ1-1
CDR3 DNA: TGTGCCAGCAGCTGGACAGTGGGCGCTGAAGCTTTCTTT
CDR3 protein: CASSWTVGAEAFF

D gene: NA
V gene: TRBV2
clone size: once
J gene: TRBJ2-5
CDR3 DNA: TGTGCCAGCATTTTGACAGGAGAGGAAGAGACCCAGTACTTC
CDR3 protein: CASILTGEEETQYF

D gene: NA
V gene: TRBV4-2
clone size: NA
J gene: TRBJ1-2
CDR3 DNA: TGTGCCAGCAGCCAAGTAGGGACGCCGACTAACTATGGCTACACCTTC
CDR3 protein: CASSQVGTPTNYGYTF

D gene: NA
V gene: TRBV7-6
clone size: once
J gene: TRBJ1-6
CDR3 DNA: TGTGCCAGCAGCATCAGTCACAACCGGGATTCACCCCTCCACTTT
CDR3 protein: CASSISHNRDSPLHF

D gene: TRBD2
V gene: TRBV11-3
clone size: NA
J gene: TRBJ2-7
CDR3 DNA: TGTGCCAGCAGCTTAGCGGGGGGGCTATACGAGCAGTACTTC
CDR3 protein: CASSLAGGLYEQYF

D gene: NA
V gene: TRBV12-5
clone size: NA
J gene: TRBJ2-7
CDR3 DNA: TGTGCTAGTGGTCCCGAGGGTTTTTACCCGTTTTTACCTCGTTACTACGAGCAGTACTTC
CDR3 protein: CASGPEGFYPFLPRYYEQYF

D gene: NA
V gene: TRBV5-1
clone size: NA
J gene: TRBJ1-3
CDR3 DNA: TGCGCCAGCAGCTTGGGGGGGGGAGCAGTCTCTGGAAACACCATATATTTT
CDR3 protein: CASSLGGGAVSGNTIYF

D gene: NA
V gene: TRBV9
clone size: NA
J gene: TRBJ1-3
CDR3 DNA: TGTGCCAGCAGCCCTGTCTTCTTCTCTGGAAACACCATATATTTT
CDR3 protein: CASSPVFFSGNTIYF

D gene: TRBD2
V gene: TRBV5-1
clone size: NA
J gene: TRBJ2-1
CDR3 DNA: TGCGCCAGCTGTTTAGCGGGGGCTCCACTGAATGAGCAGTTCTTC
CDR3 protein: CASCLAGAPLNEQFF

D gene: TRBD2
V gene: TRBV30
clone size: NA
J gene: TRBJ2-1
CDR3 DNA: TGTGCCTGGAGTGTAACGGGGGGGGGCCGATCCTACAATGAGCAGTTCTTC
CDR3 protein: CAWSVTGGGRSYNEQFF

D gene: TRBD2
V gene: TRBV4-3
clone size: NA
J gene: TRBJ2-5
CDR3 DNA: TGCGCCAGCAGCCGCATGGAAGGAGCGGGGGGGTCAGGAGAGACCCAGTACTTC
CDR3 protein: CASSRMEGAGGSGETQYF

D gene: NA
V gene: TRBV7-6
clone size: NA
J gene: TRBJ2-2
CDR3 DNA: TGTGCCAGCAGCCTACAGGGCGGGGAGCTGTTTTTT
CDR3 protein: CASSLQGGELFF

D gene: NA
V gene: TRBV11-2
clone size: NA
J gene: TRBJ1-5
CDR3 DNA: TGTGCCAGCAGCTTAGGACTTAATCAGCCCCAGCATTTT
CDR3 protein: CASSLGLNQPQHF

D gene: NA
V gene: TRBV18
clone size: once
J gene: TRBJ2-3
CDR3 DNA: TGTGCCAGCTCACCAAAGCGACTGTACACAGATACGCAGTATTTT
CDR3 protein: CASSPKRLYTDTQYF

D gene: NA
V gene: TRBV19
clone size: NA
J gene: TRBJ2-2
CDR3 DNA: TGTGCCAGTAGTATAATCATAGGGACGGGTAACACCGGGGAGCTGTTTTTT
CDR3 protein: CASSIIIGTGNTGELFF

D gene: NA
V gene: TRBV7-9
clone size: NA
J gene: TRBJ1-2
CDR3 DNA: TGTGCCAGCAGCTCCGTAGGGGTGAATGGCTACACCTTC
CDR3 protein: CASSSVGVNGYTF

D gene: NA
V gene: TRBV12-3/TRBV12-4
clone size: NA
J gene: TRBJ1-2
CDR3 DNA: TGTGCCAGCAGGTCCCAGGGACTGGATGGCTACACCTTC
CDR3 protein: CASRSQGLDGYTF

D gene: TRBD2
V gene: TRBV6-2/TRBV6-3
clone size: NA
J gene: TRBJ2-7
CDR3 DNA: TGTGCCAGCAGTTATATTGGGGGGGTCTACGAGCAGTACTTC
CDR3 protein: CASSYIGGVYEQYF

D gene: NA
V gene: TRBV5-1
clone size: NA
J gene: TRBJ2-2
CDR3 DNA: TGCGCCAGCAGCTCAGACCTGGGGACCGGGGAGCTGTTTTTT
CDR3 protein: CASSSDLGTGELFF

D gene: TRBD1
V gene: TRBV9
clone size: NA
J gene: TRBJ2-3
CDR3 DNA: TGTGCCAGCAGCGTAGAACAGGGGGCCGGTGTTACGCAGTATTTT
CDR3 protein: CASSVEQGAGVTQYF

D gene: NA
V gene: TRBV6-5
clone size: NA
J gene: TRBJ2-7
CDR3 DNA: TGTGCCAGCAGTACCCCCTACGAGCAGTACTTC
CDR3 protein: CASSTPYEQYF

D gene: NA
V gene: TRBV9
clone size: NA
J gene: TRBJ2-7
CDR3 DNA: TGTGCCAGCAGCGTATTTGAGGACAGCTCCTACGAGCAGTACTTC
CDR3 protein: CASSVFEDSSYEQYF

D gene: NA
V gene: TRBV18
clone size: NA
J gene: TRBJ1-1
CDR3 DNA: TGTGCCAGCTCGCCGGGGACGGCGAACACTGAAGCTTTCTTT
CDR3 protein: CASSPGTANTEAFF

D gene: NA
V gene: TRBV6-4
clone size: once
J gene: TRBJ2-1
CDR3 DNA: TGTGCCAGCAGTGACATAGGGGGGAATGAGCAGTTCTTC
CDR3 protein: CASSDIGGNEQFF

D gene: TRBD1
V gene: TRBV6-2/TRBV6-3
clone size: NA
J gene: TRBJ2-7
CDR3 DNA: TGTGCCAGCAGTTTAACCGGGACAGCATCCTACGAGCAGTACTTC
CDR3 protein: CASSLTGTASYEQYF

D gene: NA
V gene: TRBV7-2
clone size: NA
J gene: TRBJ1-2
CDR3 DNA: TGTGCCAGCAGCAAGCGGGAGTATTGGGACTACACCTTC
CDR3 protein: CASSKREYWDYTF

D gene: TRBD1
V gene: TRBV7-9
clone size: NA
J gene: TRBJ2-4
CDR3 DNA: TGTGCCAGCAGCTTATTCCAGGGGGCTACTCTTCAGTACTTC
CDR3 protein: CASSLFQGATLQYF

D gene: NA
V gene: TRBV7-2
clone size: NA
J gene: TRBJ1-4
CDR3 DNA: TGTGCCAGCAGCTTAAGGGTGGGGCCTAATGAAAAACTGTTTTTT
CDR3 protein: CASSLRVGPNEKLFF

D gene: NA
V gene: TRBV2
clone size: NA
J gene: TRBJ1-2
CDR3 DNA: TGTGCCATCGAAGATCGCCCCGAAGGCGGCTACACCTTC
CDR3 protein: CAIEDRPEGGYTF

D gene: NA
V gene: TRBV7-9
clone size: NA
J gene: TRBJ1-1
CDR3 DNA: TGTGCCAGCAGCCCGAGGCGGGGGAACACTGAAGCTTTCTTT
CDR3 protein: CASSPRRGNTEAFF

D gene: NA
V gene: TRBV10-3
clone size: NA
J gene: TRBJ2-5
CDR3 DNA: TGTGCCATCAGCTTTACAGGGGGGGAGGAGACCCAGTACTTC
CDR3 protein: CAISFTGGEETQYF

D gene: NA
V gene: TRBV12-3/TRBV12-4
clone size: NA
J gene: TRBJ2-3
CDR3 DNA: TGTGCCAGTTCGACAGGAACAGATACGCAGTATTTT
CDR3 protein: CASSTGTDTQYF